Sequencing of this T cell receptor beta chain was carried out in a study of graft-versus-host responses after intestinal transplantation. Overall study: Recipients across the board were started on anti-thymocyte globulin induction, then kept on tacrolimus and steroids for about three years. Broader study findings: Among circulating GvH clones, peak levels were associated with early post-transplant declines in HvG clones. GvH clones occurred in recipient marrow; some first appeared in ileum or blood. High graft-versus-host to host-versus-graft T cell clonal ratios marked allografts of patients with graft-donor macrochimerism.

Notes on this clone: No antigen is known for it.

Clones were sequenced by immunoSEQ multiplex PCR, and TCRdb holds only the in-frame ones, with some missing. The table includes around 100,000 clones, 93% detected once. This clonotype was obtained from a human donor who received an intestinal transplant. The material was unstimulated CD8+ T cells sorted from spleen or lymph node cells, obtained before intestinal transplant.

CDR3 amino acids: CASSGGTGGIGELFF. The CDR3 DNA follows: TGTGCCAGCAGCGGCGGGACAGGGGGTATCGGGGAGCTGTTTTTT. This chain connects TRBV7-7 to TRBJ2-2; TRBD1 matches 11 bases. The CDR3 loop spans 15 amino acids. The ends lost 5 bases at V and 7 bases at J; junction bases unmatched: 6. CDR1 is SSHAT, CDR2 FNYEAQ, per germline (reference sequence).